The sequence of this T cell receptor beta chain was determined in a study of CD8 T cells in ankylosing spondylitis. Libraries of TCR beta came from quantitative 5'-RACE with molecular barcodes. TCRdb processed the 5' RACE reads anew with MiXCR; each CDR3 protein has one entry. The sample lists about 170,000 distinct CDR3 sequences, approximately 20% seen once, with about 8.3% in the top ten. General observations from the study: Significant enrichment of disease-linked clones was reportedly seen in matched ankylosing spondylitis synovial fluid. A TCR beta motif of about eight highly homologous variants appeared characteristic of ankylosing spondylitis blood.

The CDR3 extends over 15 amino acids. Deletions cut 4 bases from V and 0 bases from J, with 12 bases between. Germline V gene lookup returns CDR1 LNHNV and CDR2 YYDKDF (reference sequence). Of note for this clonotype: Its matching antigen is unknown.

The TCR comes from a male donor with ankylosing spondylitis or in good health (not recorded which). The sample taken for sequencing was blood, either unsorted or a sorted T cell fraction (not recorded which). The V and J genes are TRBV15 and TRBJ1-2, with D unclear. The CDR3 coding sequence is TGTGCCACCAGCATCGGACGGTTCTCTAACTATGGCTACACCTTC. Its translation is CATSIGRFSNYGYTF.